This T cell receptor (beta chain) originates from a study of shared clonotypes between healthy human individuals. About this clone: No antigen is known for it.

Germline V gives CDR1 LGHNT, CDR2 FRNRAP. V was shortened by 1 base and J by 0 bases, with 10 bases between the two germline ends. This CDR3 has 16 residues. Several immunoSEQ plates received, in even portions, the genomic DNA of each subset. TCRdb's table, derived via immunoSEQ multiplex PCR, lists solely in-frame clones and lacks some. Here the sample spans 2 million or so clones, around 96% being singletons. Naive-designated CD8 cells lacked CD45RO, were positively enriched for CCR7, and omitted terminally differentiated effector memory CD45RA+ cells. Study-wide results and limits: Rarefaction revealed incomplete sorted-subset sequencing despite large depth.

V is TRBV12-5 and J is TRBJ1-3; no clear D. This clonotype was sampled from a man between 18 and 35 years old in good health. The source material was naive CD8+ T cells sorted from blood. CDR3 DNA sequence: TGTGCTAGTGGTTTGGGGCAGGTGAGCTCTGGAAACACCATATATTTT. Residues: CASGLGQVSSGNTIYF.